Sequencing of this TCR beta chain was carried out in a study of blood T cell repertoires in COVID-19 (dated by TCRdb to the early 2020s). Background for the entire study: Samples from collaborators originated in the United States, Italy and Spain and spanned both the acute and convalescent phases of COVID-19. Deeply sampled blood TCRbeta repertoires from subjects exposed to, actively infected with, or recovered from COVID-19 were included in the dataset. Where available, HLA class I and class II types were taken from metadata supplied by the sample provider and were not determined by assay-based typing. The material from the prospective study consisted of cDNA or gDNA derived from T cells, B-cell-depleted T cells, or PBMCs. Sample metadata almost always included a de-identified subject ID, COVID-19 status, age in years and sex. The repertoires were made available in a free public database intended to serve as a resource for research on the immune response to SARS-CoV-2. The samples were drawn from the first 160 participants of the ongoing ImmuneRACE study and from 1,200 or so subjects provided by 6 global collaborators. Results and caveats for the whole study, not just this receptor: The quantity of clinical and demographic metadata differed by source and by participant and was supplied without curation.

A note on this clone: Its antigen target is currently unknown. It has no much larger one-base neighbor in the sample; base qualities were not kept.

The collaborating institutions used their own protocols to collect whole blood in K2EDTA tubes. Collaborator samples were shipped for TCRbeta analysis as frozen whole blood, isolated PBMCs, or DNA extracted from either sample type. CDR3 length: 13 amino acids, cysteine to phenylalanine. Only the CDR3 region is kept as DNA, spanning 39 bases read in frame from base 1. The junction shows trimming of 0 bases on V and 9 bases on J, plus 10 bases between the germline ends. Via the germline V gene, CDR1 is SGDLS and CDR2 YYNGEE. The immunoSEQ Assay, a bias-controlled multiplex PCR, was used to amplify TCRbeta CDR3 regions from genomic DNA. As for the original processing: The number of nucleated cells in each sample was estimated from the amplification of reference gene primers within the assay. To quantify the absolute abundance of each unique TCRbeta CDR3 rearrangement, sequence reads were collapsed and filtered. For each sample, productive Simpson clonality was calculated as the square root of Simpson's diversity index across productive rearrangements. TCRdb's version of the immuneACCESS table is confined to in-frame rearrangements and falls short of the full clone set. An unresolved V gene accounts for under half of the shortfall where checked; the remainder is of unknown origin. Clonal size and the V and J genes are those of that table, whereas D and trimming came from the DNA. The sample contains 95,000 to 120,000 clones, roughly 88% of them found a single time. 2.4% of the sample belongs to the ten largest clones.

The source of this sequence is a human donor in a cohort sampled during active COVID-19. Source material: peripheral blood. Rearrangement joined TRBV9 to TRBJ2-1; the D segment could be TRBD2, given 5 matching bases. The bases are TGTGCCAGCAGCGTAGGAGGGAGCGGTGAGCAGTTCTTC. It is translated as CASSVGGSGEQFF.